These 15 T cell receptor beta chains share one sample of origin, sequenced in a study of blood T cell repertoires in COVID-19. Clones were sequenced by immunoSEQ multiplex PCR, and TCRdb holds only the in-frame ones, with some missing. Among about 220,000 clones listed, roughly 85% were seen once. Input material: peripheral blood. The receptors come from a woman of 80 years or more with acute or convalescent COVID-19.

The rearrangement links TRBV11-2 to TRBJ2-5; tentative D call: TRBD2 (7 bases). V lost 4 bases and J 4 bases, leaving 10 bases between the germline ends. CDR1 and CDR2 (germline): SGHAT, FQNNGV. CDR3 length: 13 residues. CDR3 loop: CASSWGGRETQYF. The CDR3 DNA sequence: TGTGCCAGCAGCTGGGGGGGGCGAGAGACCCAGTACTTC.

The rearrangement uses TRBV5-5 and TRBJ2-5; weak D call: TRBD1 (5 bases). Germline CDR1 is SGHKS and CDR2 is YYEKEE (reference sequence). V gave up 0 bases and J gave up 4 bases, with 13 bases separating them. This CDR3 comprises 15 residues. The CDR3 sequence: CASSLAGQGRETQYF. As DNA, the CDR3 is TGTGCCAGCAGCTTGGCGGGCCAGGGTCGAGAGACCCAGTACTTC.

CDR3 nucleotide sequence: TGTGCCAGCAGCCCCCTCGGACAGGGCGAACGGGAAGCTTTCTTT. As protein: CASSPLGQGEREAFF. V usage is TRBV27 and J usage is TRBJ1-1; 8 bases fit TRBD1. CDR1 is MNHEY, CDR2 SMNVEV, per germline (reference sequence). Trimming took 6 bases from V and 8 from J; bases not matched to a gene: 14. CDR3 length equals 15 residues.

The DNA of the CDR3 is TGTGCCAGTAAGCTGGCAGGGGCGAACACTGAAGCTTTCTTT. It yields the protein CASKLAGANTEAFF. The chain links TRBV19 to TRBJ1-1, with D maybe TRBD1 (6 bases). Germline CDR1 and CDR2: LNHDA and SQIVND (reference sequence). V lost 7 bases and J 1 base, leaving 13 bases between the germline ends. The CDR3 consists of 14 residues.

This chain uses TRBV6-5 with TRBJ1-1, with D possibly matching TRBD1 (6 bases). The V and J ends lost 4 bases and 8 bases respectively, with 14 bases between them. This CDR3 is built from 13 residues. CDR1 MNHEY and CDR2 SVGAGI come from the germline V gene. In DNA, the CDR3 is TGTGCCAGCAGTTCTACCGACGGACAGGAAGCTTTCTTT. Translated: CASSSTDGQEAFF.

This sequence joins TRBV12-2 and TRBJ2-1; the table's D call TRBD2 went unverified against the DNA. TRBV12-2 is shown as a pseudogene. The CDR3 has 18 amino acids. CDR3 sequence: CASRYRGGRQSSYNEQFF. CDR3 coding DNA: TGTGCAAGTCGCTATCGAGGCGGGAGACAGAGCTCCTACAATGAGCAGTTCTTC.

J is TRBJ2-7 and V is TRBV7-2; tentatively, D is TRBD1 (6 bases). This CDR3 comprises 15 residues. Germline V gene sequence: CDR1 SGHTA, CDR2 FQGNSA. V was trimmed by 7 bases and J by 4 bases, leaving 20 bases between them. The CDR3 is CASTHTRDKTYEQYF. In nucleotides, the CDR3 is TGTGCCAGCACCCATACCCGGGACAAAACTTACGAGCAGTACTTC.

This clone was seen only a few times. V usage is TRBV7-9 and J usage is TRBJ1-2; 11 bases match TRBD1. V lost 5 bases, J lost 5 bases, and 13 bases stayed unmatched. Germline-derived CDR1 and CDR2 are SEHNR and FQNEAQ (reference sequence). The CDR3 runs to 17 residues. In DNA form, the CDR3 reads TGTGCCAGCAGCCCCACCCGGGACAGGGGGTCGGAATATGGCTACACCTTC. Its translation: CASSPTRDRGSEYGYTF. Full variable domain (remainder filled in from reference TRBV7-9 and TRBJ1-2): DTGVSQNPRHKITKRGQNVTFRCDPISEHNRLYWYRQTLGQGPEFLTYFQNEAQLEKSRLLSDRFSAERPKGSFSTLEIQRTEQGDSAMYLCASSPTRDRGSEYGYTFGSGTRLTVV.

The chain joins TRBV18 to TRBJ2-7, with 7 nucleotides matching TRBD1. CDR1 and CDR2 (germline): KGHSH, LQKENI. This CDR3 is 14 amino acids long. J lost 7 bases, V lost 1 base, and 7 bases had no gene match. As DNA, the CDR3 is TGTGCCAGCTCACCACTTCTTGACAGGGAGGAGCAGTACTTC. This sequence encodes CASSPLLDREEQYF.

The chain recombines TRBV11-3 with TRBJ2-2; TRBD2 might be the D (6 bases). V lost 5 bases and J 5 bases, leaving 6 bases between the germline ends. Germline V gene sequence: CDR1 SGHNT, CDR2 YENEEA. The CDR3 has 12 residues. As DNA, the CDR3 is TGTGCCAGCAGCCGGGGGACCGGGGAGCTGTTTTTT. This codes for CASSRGTGELFF.

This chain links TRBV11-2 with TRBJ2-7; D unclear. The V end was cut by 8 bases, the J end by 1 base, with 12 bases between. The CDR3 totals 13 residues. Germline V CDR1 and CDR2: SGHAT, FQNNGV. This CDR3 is CASATAASYEQYF. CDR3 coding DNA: TGTGCCAGCGCTACGGCGGCTTCCTACGAGCAGTACTTC.

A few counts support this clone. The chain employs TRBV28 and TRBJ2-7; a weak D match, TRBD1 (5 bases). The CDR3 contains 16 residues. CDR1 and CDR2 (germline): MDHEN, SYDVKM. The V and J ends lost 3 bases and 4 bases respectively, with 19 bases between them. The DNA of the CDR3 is TGTGCCAGCAGTTTCTTCCCTGGTGGGTACAGGTACGAGCAGTACTTC. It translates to CASSFFPGGYRYEQYF.

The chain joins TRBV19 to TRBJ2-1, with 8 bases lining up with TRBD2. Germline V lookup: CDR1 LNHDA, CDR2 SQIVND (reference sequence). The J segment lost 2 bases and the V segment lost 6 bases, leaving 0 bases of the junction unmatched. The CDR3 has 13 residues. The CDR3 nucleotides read TGTGCCAGTAGCGGGGGGGCCTACAATGAGCAGTTCTTC. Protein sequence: CASSGGAYNEQFF. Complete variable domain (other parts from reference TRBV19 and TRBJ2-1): DGGITQSPKYLFRKEGQNVTLSCEQNLNHDAMYWYRQDPGQGLRLIYYSQIVNDFQKGDIAEGYSVSREKKESFPLTVTSAQKNPTAFYLCASSGGAYNEQFFGPGTRLTVL.

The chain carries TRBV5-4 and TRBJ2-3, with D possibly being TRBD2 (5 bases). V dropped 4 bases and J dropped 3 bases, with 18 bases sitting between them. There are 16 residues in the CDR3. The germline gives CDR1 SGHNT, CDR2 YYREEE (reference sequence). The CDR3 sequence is CASSPGSGIGTDTQYF. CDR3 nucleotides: TGTGCCAGCAGCCCGGGGTCGGGGATTGGAACAGATACGCAGTATTTT.

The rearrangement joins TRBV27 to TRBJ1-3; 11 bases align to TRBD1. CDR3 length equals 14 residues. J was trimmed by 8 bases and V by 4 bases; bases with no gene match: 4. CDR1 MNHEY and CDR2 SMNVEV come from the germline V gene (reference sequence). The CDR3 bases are TGTGCCAGCAGTTCCCCGGGACAGGGGGACACCATATATTTT. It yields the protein CASSSPGQGDTIYF.